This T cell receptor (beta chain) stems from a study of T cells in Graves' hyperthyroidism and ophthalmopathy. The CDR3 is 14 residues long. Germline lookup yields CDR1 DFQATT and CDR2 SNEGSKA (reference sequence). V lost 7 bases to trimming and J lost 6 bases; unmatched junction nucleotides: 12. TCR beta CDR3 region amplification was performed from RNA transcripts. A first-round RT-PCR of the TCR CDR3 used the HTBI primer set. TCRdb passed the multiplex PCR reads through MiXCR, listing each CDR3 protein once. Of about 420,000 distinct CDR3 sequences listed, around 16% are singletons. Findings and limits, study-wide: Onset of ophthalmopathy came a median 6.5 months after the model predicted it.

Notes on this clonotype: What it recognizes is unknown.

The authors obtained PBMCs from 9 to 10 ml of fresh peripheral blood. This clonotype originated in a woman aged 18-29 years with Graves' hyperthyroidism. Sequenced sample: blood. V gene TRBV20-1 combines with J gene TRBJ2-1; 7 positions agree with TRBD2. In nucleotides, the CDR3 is TGCAGTGTCCTCCTCCCGGGAGGATCCAATGAGCAGTTCTTC. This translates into CSVLLPGGSNEQFF.